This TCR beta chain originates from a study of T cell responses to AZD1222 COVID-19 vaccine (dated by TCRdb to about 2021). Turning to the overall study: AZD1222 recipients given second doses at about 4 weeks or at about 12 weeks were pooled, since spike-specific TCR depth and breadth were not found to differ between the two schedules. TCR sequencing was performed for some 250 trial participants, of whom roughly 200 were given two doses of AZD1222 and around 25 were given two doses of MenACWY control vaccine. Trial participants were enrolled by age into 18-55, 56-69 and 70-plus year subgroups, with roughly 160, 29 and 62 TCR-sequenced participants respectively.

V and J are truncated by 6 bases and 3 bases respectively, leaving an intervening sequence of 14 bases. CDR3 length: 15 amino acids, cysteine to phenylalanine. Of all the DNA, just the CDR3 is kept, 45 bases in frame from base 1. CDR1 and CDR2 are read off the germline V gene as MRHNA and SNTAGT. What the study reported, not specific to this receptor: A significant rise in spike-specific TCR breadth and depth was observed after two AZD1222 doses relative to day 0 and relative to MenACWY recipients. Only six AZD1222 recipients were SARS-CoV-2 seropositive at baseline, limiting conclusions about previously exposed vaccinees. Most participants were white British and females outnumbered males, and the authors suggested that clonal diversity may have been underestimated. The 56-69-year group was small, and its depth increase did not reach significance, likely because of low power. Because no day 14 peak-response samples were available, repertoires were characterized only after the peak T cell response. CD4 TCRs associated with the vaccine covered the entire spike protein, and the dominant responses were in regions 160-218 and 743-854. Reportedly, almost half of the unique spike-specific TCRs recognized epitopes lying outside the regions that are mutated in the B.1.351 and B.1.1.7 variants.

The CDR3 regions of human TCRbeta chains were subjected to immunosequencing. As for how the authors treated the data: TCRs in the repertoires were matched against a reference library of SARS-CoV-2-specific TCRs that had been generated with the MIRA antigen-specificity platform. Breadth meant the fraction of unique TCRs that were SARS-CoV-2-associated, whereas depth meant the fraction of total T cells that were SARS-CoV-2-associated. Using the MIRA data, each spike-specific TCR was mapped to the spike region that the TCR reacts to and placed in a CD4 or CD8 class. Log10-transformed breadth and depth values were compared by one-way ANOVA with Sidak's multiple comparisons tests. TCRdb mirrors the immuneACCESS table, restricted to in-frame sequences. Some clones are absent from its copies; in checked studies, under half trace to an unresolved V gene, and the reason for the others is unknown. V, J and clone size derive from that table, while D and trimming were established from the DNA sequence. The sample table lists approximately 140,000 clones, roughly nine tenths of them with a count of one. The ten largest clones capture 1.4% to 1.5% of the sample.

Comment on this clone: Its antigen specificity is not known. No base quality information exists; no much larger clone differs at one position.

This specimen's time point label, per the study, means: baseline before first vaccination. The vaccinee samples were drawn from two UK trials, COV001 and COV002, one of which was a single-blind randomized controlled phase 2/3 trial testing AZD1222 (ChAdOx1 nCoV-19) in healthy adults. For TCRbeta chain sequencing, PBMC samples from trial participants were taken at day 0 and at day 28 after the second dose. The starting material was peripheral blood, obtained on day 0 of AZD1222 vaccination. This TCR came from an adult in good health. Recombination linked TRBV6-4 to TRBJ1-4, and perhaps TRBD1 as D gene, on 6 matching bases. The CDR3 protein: CASSTDGGPNEKLFF. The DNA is TGTGCCAGCAGCACAGACGGGGGCCCTAATGAAAAACTGTTTTTT.